This paragraph covers one T cell receptor beta chain sequence. These data originate in a study of T cell repertoires in aging, cancer and after chemotherapy. Multiplex touch-down PCR with TRB-A/B primers amplified rearranged V-D-J TRB sequences. Via MiXCR, TCRdb re-called the multiplex PCR reads, giving one row per CDR3 protein. The sample yields fewer than 15,000 distinct CDR3 sequences, roughly 24% seen once. The CDR3 contains 15 residues. Germline CDR1 is MNHNY and CDR2 is SVGAGI (reference sequence). V dropped 7 bases and J dropped 0; count of bases not matched to a gene: 6. Peripheral blood genomic DNA, not sorted cells or RNA, was the template.

The sample was blood. The chain carries TRBV6-6 and TRBJ2-1; 7 bases fit TRBD2. The receptor's source is a human donor in good health. The CDR3 loop reads CASKSAGSSYNEQFF. The CDR3 DNA reads TGTGCCAGCAAATCAGCGGGGAGCTCCTACAATGAGCAGTTCTTC.